This is a list of T cell receptor beta chains from one sample in a study of response to subunit inactivated influenza vaccine. TCRdb re-derived calls from the RT-PCR reads in MiXCR, one entry per CDR3 protein. This table has just under 550,000 distinct CDR3 sequences, around a quarter appearing once. The same specimen was also included in a second study, on T cells expressing NK-cell markers.

Here the sequenced sample was CD4+ T cells sorted from PBMCs, taken approximately 12 days after vaccination. The source of these receptors is a man aged 50 or older who received an inactivated influenza vaccine. The CDR3 runs from the conserved cysteine through the conserved F or W. Each record gives: J gene, V gene, D gene, clone size, CDR3 DNA, CDR3 protein. A D gene is named only where the DNA matches it firmly. The size of a clone is reported for some rows only, either as once, few or many, or as a class for expanded clones.

TRBJ1-1 | TRBV28 | TRBD1 | few | TGTGCCAGCAGTCCCCCCAGGGGGGGTAGGGAGGGCACTGAAGCTTTCTTT | CASSPPRGGREGTEAFF
TRBJ2-6 | TRBV28 | NA | many | TGTGCCAGCAGTCCCAGGATTTTAGGCCTCCTCGGGGCCAACGTCCTGACTTTC | CASSPRILGLLGANVLTF
TRBJ2-2 | TRBV5-1 | NA | NA | TGCGCCAGCAAGTTAGGGAACACCGGGGAGCTGTTTTTT | CASKLGNTGELFF
TRBJ2-7 | TRBV5-1 | TRBD1 | few | TGCGCCAGCAGCTTGGCCCGGACAGGGAACTACGAGCAGTACTTC | CASSLARTGNYEQYF
TRBJ2-7 | TRBV12-3/TRBV12-4 | NA | few | TGTGCCAGCAATGGGGGCTACAGCTCCTACGAGCAGTACTTC | CASNGGYSSYEQYF
TRBJ1-5 | TRBV5-1 | NA | NA | TGCGCCAGCAGCTCTAAGGACAGACTCCCACTCAGCAATCAGCCCCAGCATTTT | CASSSKDRLPLSNQPQHF
TRBJ2-1 | TRBV15 | TRBD2 | once | TGTGCCACCAGCCTCCAGACTGGGGGGGGTCCCTACAATGAGCAGTTCTTC | CATSLQTGGGPYNEQFF
TRBJ2-7 | TRBV11-2 | TRBD1 | NA | TGTGCCAGCAGCTCAGTATCCGGGACAGGGATACCTGAGCAGTACTTC | CASSSVSGTGIPEQYF
TRBJ1-2 | TRBV6-6 | NA | NA | TGTGCCAGCAGTCTTACTCGGGAAGATGGCTACACCTTC | CASSLTREDGYTF
TRBJ1-4 | TRBV14 | NA | NA | TGTGCCAGCAGCCAAGAACCAGGTCTTAATGAAAAACTGTTTTTT | CASSQEPGLNEKLFF